This record concerns one TCR beta chain sequence. This record comes from a study of blood T cell repertoires in COVID-19. Study-level background: COVID-19 samples, acute and convalescent, were from the United States, Italy and Spain.

The V end lost 3 bases, the J end lost 3 bases, and 18 bases lay between the germline ends. Germline CDR1 reads SGHRS; CDR2 reads YFSETQ. The CDR3 loop spans 16 amino acids. Data came from immunoSEQ multiplex PCR; TCRdb stores just in-frame clones and leaves some out. The table lists roughly 280,000 clones, 75% to 90% of them singletons. Participants came from about two dozen US areas, aged about 18 to 90 years. Participants reported their clinical history, and cohort assignment relied on those reports. The sequence was obtained from a woman aged 25-40 years with acute COVID-19. The chain has TRBV5-1 and TRBJ1-2; a weak D match, TRBD1 (5 bases). Sequencing was carried out using PBMCs or T cells enriched from blood (not recorded which). The CDR3 is CASSSPIDSVHYGYTF. CDR3 DNA: TGCGCCAGCAGCTCCCCAATTGACAGTGTACACTATGGCTACACCTTC.